The sample holds a few counts of the clone carrying this T cell receptor beta chain. The germline gives CDR1 SGHVS, CDR2 FQNEAQ. V was pared by 5 bases and J by 6 bases, with 17 bases between. The CDR3 is 15 amino acids. The sample belongs to a study of blood T cell repertoires in COVID-19. Method: immunoSEQ multiplex PCR; TCRdb's copy keeps in-frame clones and lacks some. The table shows 160,000 or so clones, with 83% occurring only once. Sequencing was done on a sample of peripheral blood. The receptor's source is a human donor in a cohort sampled during active COVID-19. The V gene is TRBV7-8, the J gene TRBJ1-5; D might be TRBD1 (6 bases). The CDR3 protein is CASSQNQGPTQPQHF. Written as DNA, the CDR3 is TGTGCCAGCAGCCAGAACCAGGGGCCAACTCAGCCCCAGCATTTT.